Listed below are T cell receptor beta chains from one sample, sequenced in a study of technical replicates of blood from several donors. The assay was immunoSEQ multiplex PCR, and TCRdb's table has in-frame clones only and misses some. The table shows roughly 93,000 clones, with around 95% occurring only once. The sequenced sample consisted of T cells isolated from PBMCs. The origin of the receptors is a human donor in good health. The CDR3 runs from the conserved cysteine through the conserved F or W. Part of the rows lack a size; the others show once, few, many or a class for expanded clones.

clone size	V gene	J gene	CDR3 protein
-	TRBV7-2	TRBJ2-7	CASSLATGASGQYF
-	TRBV2	TRBJ1-2	CASSVGTGGDYGYTF
-	TRBV5-1	TRBJ1-6	CASSWDIFSPLHF
-	TRBV19	TRBJ2-1	CASSITSGYNEQFF
-	TRBV29-1	TRBJ1-2	CSVDRILLNGYTF
-	TRBV18	TRBJ1-1	CASSSKQGTGFMNTEAFF
-	TRBV10-1	TRBJ2-1	CASSDSLGTHNEQFF
-	TRBV27	TRBJ2-3	CASSSAGGSNTQYF
-	TRBV5-4	TRBJ2-1	CASSSTLVSEQFF
-	TRBV10-2	TRBJ1-2	CASSETTGKGYTF
once	TRBV7-3	TRBJ2-5	CASSLSASGGQETQYF
-	TRBV11-2	TRBJ1-1	CASSLVGRAQGTEAFF
-	TRBV28	TRBJ1-2	CASSLYMSGYTF
-	TRBV2	TRBJ2-7	CASGGGGYEQYF
-	TRBV5-6	TRBJ1-6	CARPRRARGPDSPLHF
-	TRBV14	TRBJ2-2	CASSQLEKNTGELFF
-	TRBV14	TRBJ2-7	CASSQVRDSYYEQYF
-	TRBV30	TRBJ2-1	CAWSVLLGTVRNEQFF
-	TRBV28	TRBJ2-7	CASSSYWEGTGPYEQYF
-	TRBV19	TRBJ1-2	CASIQPGGGAGGYGYTF
-	TRBV9	TRBJ1-1	CASSVEGQGETEAFF
-	TRBV7-3	TRBJ2-7	CASSRQTLSSYEQYF
-	TRBV27	TRBJ2-3	CASSLLGRGLTDTQYF
-	TRBV28	TRBJ2-2	CASSLRVGRGTLNTGELFF
-	TRBV6-5	TRBJ1-5	CASGTRRGNQPQHF
-	TRBV5-4	TRBJ2-1	CASNRQGGNEQFF
-	TRBV2	TRBJ1-4	CASSAGTGGIEKLFF
-	TRBV4-2	TRBJ2-7	CASSQDPRDGEQYF
once	TRBV6-5	TRBJ1-2	CASSTSGQGKWGYTF
-	TRBV5-1	TRBJ2-4	CASSDRGYIQYF
-	TRBV28	TRBJ2-2	CASLGQMYTGELFF
-	TRBV5-1	TRBJ1-3	CASSSTGSPRNTIYF
-	TRBV5-1	TRBJ1-2	CASSFGDRDYGYTF
-	TRBV5-1	TRBJ2-3	CASSLPPLAPYTDTQYF
-	TRBV18	TRBJ2-3	CASSPGTNTDTQYF
-	TRBV5-8	TRBJ2-1	CASSLGNGFNEQFF
-	TRBV18	TRBJ1-3	CASSLRGQGSSGNTIYF
once	TRBV18	TRBJ1-1	CASSPRTGTNTEAFF
few	TRBV30	TRBJ1-5	CAWSGQSNQPQHF
-	TRBV30	TRBJ2-3	CAWSRLAGSADTQYF
-	TRBV27	TRBJ2-3	CASSLGGGTDTQYF
-	TRBV7-9	TRBJ2-5	CASSFGQETQYF